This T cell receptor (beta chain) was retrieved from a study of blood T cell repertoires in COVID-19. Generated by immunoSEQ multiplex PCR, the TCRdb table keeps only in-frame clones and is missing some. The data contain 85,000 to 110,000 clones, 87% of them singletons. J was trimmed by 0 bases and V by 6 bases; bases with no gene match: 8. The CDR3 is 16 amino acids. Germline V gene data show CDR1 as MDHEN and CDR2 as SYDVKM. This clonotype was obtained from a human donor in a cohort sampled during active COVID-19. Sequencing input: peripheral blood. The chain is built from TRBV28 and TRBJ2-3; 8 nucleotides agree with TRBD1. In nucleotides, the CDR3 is TGTGCCAGCAGCGCCTGGGGACAGGCCAGCACAGATACGCAGTATTTT. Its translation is CASSAWGQASTDTQYF.